Sequencing of this T cell receptor (beta chain) was carried out in a study of T cells of healthy individuals. This clonotype showed up just a few times. Between the trimmed V and J ends, which lost 4 bases and 2 bases, there was a span of 14 bases. In germline, CDR1 is SQVTM, CDR2 ANQGSEA. CDR3 length: 14 residues. TCRdb reprocessed the 5' RACE reads via MiXCR and lists one record per CDR3 protein. This table holds around 80,000 distinct CDR3 sequences, about 4.8% found once. The TCR originated in a female donor in good health. The rearrangement links TRBV29-1 to TRBJ1-2; tentative D call: TRBD1 (5 bases). CDR3 sequence reads: CSVVRLGDNYGYTF. The CDR3 DNA sequence: TGCAGCGTTGTCCGGCTGGGGGACAACTATGGCTACACCTTC.